This TCR beta chain was obtained from a study of blood T cell repertoires in COVID-19. Study as a whole: Samples of COVID-19 (acute and convalescent) were obtained from the United States, Italy and Spain. T cells, B-cell-depleted T cells, or PBMCs supplied cDNA or gDNA.

Per the original methods: Reference gene primer amplification in the assay estimated nucleated cell counts. Data came from immunoSEQ multiplex PCR; TCRdb stores just in-frame clones and leaves some out. V and J calls and clone size follow that table, whereas D and trimming were derived from the DNA. The table records about 110,000 clones, roughly 80% of them present only once. V dropped 1 base and J dropped 4 bases, with 9 bases sitting between them. CDR1 and CDR2 (germline): SGHNT, YYREEE (reference sequence). CDR3 length: 14 residues. J is TRBJ2-1 and V is TRBV5-4, with TRBD2 as a possible D gene (5 bases). Sequenced: peripheral blood. This TCR came from a woman in her fifties or sixties with acute or convalescent COVID-19. Here the CDR3 reads CASSLNGGYNEQFF. In DNA, the CDR3 is TGTGCCAGCAGCTTGAACGGAGGTTACAATGAGCAGTTCTTC. Drawing the rest from reference TRBV5-4 and TRBJ2-1, the complete variable domain is ETGVTQSPTHLIKTRGQQVTLRCSSQSGHNTVSWYQQALGQGPQFIFQYYREEENGRGNFPPRFSGLQFPNYSSELNVNALELDDSALYLCASSLNGGYNEQFFGPGTRLTVL.